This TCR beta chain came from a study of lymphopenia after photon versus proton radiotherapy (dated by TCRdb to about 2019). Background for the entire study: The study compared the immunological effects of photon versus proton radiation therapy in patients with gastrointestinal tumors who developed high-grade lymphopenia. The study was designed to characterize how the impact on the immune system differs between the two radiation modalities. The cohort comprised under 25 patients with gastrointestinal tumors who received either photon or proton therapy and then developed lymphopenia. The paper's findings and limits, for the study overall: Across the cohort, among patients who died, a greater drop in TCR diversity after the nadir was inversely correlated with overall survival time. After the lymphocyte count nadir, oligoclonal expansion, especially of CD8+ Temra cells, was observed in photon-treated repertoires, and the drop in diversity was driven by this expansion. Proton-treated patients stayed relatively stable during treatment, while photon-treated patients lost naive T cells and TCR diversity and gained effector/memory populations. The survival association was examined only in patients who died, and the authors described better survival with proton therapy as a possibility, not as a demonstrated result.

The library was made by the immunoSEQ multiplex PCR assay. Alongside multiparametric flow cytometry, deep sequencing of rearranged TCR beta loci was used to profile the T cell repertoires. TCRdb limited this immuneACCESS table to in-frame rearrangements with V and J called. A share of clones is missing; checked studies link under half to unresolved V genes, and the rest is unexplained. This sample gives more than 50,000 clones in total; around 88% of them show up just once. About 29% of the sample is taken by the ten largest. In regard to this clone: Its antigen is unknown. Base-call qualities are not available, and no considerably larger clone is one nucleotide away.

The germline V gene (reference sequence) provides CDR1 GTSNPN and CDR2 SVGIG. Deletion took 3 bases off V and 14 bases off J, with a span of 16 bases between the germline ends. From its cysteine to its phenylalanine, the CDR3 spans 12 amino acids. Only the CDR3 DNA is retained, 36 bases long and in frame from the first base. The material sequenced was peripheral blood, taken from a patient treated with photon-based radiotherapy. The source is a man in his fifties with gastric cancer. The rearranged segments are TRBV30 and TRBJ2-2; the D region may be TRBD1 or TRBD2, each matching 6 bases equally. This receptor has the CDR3 CAWRLEEGQLFF. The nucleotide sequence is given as TGTGCCTGGAGGCTAGAGGAGGGACAACTGTTTTTT.